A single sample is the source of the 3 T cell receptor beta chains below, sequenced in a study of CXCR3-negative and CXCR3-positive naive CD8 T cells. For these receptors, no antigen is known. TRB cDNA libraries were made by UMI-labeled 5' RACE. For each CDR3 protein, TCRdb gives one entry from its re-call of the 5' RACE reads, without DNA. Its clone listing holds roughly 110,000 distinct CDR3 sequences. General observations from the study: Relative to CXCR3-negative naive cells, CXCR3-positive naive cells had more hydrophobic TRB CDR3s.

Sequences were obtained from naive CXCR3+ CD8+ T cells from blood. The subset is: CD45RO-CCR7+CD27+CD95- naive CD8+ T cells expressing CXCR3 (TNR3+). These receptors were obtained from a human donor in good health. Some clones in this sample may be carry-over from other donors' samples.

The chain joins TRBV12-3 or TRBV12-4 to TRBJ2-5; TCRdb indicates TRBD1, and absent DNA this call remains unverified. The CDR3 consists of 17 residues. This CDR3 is CASSSTSGTKTQETQYF.

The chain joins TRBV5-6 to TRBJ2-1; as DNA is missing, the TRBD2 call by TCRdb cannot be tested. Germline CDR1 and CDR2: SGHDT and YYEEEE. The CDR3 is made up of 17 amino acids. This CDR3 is CASSTGTSGRSDNEQFF. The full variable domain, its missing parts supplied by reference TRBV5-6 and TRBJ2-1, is DAGVTQSPTHLIKTRGQQVTLRCSPKSGHDTVSWYQQALGQGPQFIFQYYEEEERQRGNFPDRFSGHQFPNYSSELNVNALLLGDSALYLCASSTGTSGRSDNEQFFGPGTRLTVL.

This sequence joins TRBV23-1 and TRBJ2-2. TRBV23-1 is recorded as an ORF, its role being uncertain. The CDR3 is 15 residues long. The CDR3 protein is CASPRCGSNTGELFF.